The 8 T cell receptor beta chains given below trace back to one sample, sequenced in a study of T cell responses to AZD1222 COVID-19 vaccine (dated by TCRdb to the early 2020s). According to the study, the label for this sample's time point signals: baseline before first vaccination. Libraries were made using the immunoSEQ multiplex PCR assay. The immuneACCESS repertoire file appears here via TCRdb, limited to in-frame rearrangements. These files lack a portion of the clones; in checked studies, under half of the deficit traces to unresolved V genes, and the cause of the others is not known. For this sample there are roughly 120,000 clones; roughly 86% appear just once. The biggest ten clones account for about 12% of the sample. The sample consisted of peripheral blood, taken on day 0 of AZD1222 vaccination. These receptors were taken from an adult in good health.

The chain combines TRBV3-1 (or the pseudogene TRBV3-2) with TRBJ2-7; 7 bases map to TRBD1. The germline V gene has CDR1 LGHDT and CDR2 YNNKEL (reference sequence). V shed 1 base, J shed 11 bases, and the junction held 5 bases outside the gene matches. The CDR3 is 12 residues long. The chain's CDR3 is CASSQGGDREYF. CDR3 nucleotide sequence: TGTGCCAGCAGCCAAGGGGGCGACAGGGAGTACTTC.

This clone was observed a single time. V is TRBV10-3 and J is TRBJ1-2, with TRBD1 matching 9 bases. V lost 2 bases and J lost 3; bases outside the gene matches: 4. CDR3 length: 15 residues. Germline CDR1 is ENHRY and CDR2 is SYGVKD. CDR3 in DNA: TGTGCCATCAGTGAGAGGACAGGGGAGCACTATGGCTACACCTTC. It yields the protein CAISERTGEHYGYTF.

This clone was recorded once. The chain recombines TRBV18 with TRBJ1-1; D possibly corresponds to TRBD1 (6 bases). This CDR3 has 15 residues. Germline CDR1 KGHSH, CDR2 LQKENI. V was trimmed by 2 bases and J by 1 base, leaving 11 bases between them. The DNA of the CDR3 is TGTGCCAGCTCACCAGAGGGGGAGAGGAACACTGAAGCTTTCTTT. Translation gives CASSPEGERNTEAFF.

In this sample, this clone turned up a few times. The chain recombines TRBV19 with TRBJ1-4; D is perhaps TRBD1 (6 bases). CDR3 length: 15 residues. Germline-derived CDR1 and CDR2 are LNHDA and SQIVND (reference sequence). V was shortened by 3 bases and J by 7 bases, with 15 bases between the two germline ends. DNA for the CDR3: TGTGCCAGTAGTATTGGCGGGGGCGCGGGTGAAAAACTGTTTTTT. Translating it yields CASSIGGGAGEKLFF.

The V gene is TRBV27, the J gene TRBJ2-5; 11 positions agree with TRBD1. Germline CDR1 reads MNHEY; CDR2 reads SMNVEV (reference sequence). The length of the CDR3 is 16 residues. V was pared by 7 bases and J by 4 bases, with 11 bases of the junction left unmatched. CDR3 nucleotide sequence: TGTGCCAGCAATCCCGGGGGGGACAGGGGGTCAGAGACCCAGTACTTC. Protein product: CASNPGGDRGSETQYF.

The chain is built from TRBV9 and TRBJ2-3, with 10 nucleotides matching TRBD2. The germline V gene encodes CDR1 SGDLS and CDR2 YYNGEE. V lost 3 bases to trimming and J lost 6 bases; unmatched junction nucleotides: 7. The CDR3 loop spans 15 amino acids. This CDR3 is CASSGLAGASDTQYF. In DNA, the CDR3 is TGTGCCAGCAGCGGACTAGCGGGCGCGTCTGATACGCAGTATTTT.

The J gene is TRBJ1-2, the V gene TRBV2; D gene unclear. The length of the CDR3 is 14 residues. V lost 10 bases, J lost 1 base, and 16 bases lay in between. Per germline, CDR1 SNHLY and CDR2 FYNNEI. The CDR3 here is CATLQNTFNYGYTF. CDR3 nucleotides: TGTGCCACCCTACAGAACACCTTTAACTATGGCTACACCTTC.

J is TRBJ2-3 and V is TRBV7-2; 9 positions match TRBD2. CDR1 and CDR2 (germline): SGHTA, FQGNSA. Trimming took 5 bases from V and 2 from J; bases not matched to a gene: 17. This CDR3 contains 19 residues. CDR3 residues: CASSQMGSGGAGDTDTQYF. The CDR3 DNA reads TGTGCCAGCAGCCAGATGGGTAGCGGGGGTGCCGGAGACACAGATACGCAGTATTTT.